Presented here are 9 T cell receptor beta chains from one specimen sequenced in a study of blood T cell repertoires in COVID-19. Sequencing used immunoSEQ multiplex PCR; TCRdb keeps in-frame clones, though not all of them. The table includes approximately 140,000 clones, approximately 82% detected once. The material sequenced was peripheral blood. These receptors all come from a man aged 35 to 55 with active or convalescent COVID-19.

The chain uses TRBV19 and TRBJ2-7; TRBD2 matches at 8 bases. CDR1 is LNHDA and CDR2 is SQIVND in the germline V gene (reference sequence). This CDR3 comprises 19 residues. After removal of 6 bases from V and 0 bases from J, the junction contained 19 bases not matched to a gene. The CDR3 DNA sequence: TGTGCCAGTAGCCCAGGGCGGGGAGCGGGGGCCACACTCTCCTACGAGCAGTACTTC. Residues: CASSPGRGAGATLSYEQYF.

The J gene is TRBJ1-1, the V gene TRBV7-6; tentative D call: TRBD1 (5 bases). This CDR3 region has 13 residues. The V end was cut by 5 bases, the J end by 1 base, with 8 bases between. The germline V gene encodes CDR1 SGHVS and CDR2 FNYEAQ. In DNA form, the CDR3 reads TGTGCCAGCAGCCCTACAGGGAACACTGAAGCTTTCTTT. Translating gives CASSPTGNTEAFF.

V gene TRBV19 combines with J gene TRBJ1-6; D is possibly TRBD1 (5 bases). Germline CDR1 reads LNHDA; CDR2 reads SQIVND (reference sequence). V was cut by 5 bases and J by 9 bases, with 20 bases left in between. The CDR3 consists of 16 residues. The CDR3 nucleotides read TGTGCCAGTAGTCCTGGGGTCAGGGTGGTGGGTTCACCCCTCCACTTT. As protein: CASSPGVRVVGSPLHF.

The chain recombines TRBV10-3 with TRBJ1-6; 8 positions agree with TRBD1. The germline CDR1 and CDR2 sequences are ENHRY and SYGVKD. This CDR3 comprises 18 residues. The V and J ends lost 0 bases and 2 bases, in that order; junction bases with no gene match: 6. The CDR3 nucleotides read TGTGCCATCAGTGAGTCCGACAGGGGAGGACCCTATAATTCACCCCTCCACTTT. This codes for CAISESDRGGPYNSPLHF.

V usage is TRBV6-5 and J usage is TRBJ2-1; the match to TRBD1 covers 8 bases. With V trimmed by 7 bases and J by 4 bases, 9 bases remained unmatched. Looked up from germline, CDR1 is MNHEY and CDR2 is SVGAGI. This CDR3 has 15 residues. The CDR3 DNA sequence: TGTGCCAGCACCCCGGACAGGGAACAATACAATGAGCAGTTCTTC. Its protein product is CASTPDREQYNEQFF.

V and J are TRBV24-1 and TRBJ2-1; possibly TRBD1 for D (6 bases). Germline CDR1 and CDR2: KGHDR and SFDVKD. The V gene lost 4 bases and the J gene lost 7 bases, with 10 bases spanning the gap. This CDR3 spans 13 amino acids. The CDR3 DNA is TGTGCCACCAGTGAGGACAGACGGAATGAGCAGTTCTTC. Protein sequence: CATSEDRRNEQFF.

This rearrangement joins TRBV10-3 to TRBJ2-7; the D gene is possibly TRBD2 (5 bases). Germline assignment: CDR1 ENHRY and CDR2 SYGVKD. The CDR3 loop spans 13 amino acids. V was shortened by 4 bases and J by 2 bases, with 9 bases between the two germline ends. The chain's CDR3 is CAISVATTYEQYF. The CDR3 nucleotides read TGTGCCATCAGTGTAGCGACAACCTACGAGCAGTACTTC.

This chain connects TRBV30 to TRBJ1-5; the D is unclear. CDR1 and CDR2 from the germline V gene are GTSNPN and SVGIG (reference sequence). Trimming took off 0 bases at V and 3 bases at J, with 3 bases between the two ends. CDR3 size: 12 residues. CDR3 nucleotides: TGTGCCTGGAGTGTTCACAATCAGCCCCAGCATTTT. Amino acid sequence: CAWSVHNQPQHF.

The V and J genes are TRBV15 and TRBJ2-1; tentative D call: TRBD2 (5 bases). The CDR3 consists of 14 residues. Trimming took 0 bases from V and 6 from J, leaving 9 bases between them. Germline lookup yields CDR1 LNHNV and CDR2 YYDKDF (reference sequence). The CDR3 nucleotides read TGTGCCACCAGCAGAGATCGGACTGTCAATGAGCAGTTCTTC. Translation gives CATSRDRTVNEQFF.